This T cell receptor (beta chain) was recorded in a study of shared clonotypes between healthy human individuals. Study conclusions and caveats: Clonotypes that were shared across a few donors made up 4% to 6% of naive CD4 clonotypes. Rarefaction exposed incomplete sorted-subset sequencing despite large depth.

At the deep level, the assay was run. Libraries were prepared by immunoSEQ multiplex PCR; TCRdb keeps only in-frame clonotypes and omits some of them. The top ten clones hold roughly 1.7% of a sample with around 700,000 clones, around 67% of them seen once. Germline loops: CDR1 SGHTA, CDR2 FQGNSA. Trimming took 2 bases from V and 2 from J, leaving 15 bases between them. CDR3 length: 16 residues. This clone was picked up one time. Antigen: not known. Sequencing used memory CD4+ T cells sorted from blood. Stated subset: CD45RA-negative fraction. V and J are TRBV7-2 and TRBJ2-5; TRBD2 is a possible D gene (6 bases). The origin of this receptor is a woman aged 25-40 years in good health. DNA for the CDR3: TGTGCCAGCAGCTTAATATCGGGGGTTAATCAAGAGACCCAGTACTTC. Protein product: CASSLISGVNQETQYF.